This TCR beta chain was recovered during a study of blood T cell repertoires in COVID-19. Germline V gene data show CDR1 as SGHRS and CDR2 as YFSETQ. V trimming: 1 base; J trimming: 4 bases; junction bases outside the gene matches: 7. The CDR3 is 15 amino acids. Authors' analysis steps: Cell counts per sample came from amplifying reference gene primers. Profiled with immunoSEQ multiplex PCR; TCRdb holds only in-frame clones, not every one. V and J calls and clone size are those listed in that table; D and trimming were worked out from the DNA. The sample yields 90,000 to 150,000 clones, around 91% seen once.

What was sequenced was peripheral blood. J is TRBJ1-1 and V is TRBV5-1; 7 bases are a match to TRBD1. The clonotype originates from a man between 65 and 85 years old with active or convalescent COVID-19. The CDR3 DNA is TGCGCCAGCAGCTTGACAGGGGTCCTTGGCACTGAAGCTTTCTTT. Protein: CASSLTGVLGTEAFF.